This TCR beta chain was recovered during a study of shared clonotypes between healthy human individuals. About this clone itself: Its target is unknown.

Germline V gene data show CDR1 as LNHDA and CDR2 as SQIVND (reference sequence). The CDR3 covers 16 residues. V dropped 3 bases and J dropped 0 bases, with 12 bases sitting between them. Study findings and constraints: In general, naive subsets displayed greater estimated richness than memory subsets did. The small donor group covered limited genetic and exposure diversity.

At a deep level, the assay was run. Every subset had its genomic DNA shared out evenly among several immunoSEQ plates. Sequencing used immunoSEQ multiplex PCR; TCRdb keeps in-frame clones, though not all of them. Among 330,000 or so clones listed, approximately 79% were seen once. The receptor was derived from a man aged 30-40 years in good health. The chain has TRBV19 and TRBJ2-1, with D unresolved. The source material was memory CD4+ T cells sorted from blood. The sample's subset: CD45RA-negative fraction. CDR3 bases: TGTGCCAGTAGTATCCTCTCCACTCGCTCCTACAATGAGCAGTTCTTC. It codes for CASSILSTRSYNEQFF.